These 4 T cell receptor beta chains came from one sample sequenced in a study of early T cells in non-severe SARS-CoV-2 infection. MiXCR was run by TCRdb on the 5' RACE reads, yielding one entry per CDR3 protein. The table shows under 85,000 distinct CDR3 sequences, with about 10% occurring only once. The material sequenced was whole blood, taken at baseline. The receptors originated from an adult who was a healthcare worker with PCR-confirmed SARS-CoV-2 infection or an uninfected control (not recorded which).

The chain employs TRBV7-2 and TRBJ2-1; TRBD2 agrees at 14 bases. Germline CDR1 reads SGHTA; CDR2 reads FQGNSA. V lost 5 bases to trimming and J lost 8 bases; unmatched junction nucleotides: 8. There are 16 residues in the CDR3. CDR3 in amino acids: CASSHRGTSGSYEQFF. CDR3 nucleotide sequence: TGTGCCAGCAGCCACAGAGGGACTAGCGGGAGTTATGAGCAGTTCTTC.

This clonotype appeared a few times. This chain joins TRBV4-2 and TRBJ2-1; 8 bases match TRBD2. J gave up 6 bases and V 4 bases, and 8 bases lay outside the gene matches. This CDR3 comprises 15 residues. The germline V gene has CDR1 LGHNA and CDR2 YNFKEQ. This CDR3 is CASSLTHGGANEQFF. DNA of the CDR3: TGTGCCAGCAGCCTTACTCACGGGGGGGCCAATGAGCAGTTCTTC.

The chain couples TRBV29-1 to TRBJ2-5; perhaps TRBD1 as D (5 bases). Trimming removed 4 bases from V and 1 base from J, with 10 bases in between. From germline, CDR1 is SQVTM and CDR2 ANQGSEA. The CDR3 has 13 residues. The CDR3 spells CSVGGRGQETQYF. CDR3 DNA sequence: TGCAGCGTTGGGGGCCGAGGCCAAGAGACCCAGTACTTC.

This clonotype showed up many times. One end of the junction fails to match germline, which may point to a read error. This chain links TRBV7-7 with TRBJ2-2; 9 nucleotides agree with TRBD2. The germline V gene has CDR1 SSHAT and CDR2 FNYEAQ (reference sequence). The CDR3 is 15 residues long. CDR3 region: CASSLTSGNTGELFF. DNA of the CDR3: TGTGCTAGCAGCCTGACTAGCGGGAACACCGGGGAGCTGTTTTTT.